This entry describes one T cell receptor (beta chain). About 0.5 to 1 ug RNA was reverse transcribed with random hexamers. An immunoSEQ multiplex PCR amplified TCR beta CDR3 over 54 Vbeta and 13 Jbeta. MiXCR, run by TCRdb on the immunoSEQ multiplex PCR reads, gives a single entry per CDR3 protein. Seen here are 150,000 to 200,000 distinct CDR3 sequences, under 95% observed once, and the top ten hold 0.095% to 0.12%. As controls, healthy donors matched for age and sex were used. The authors negatively isolated CD8+ and CD4+ T cells and FACS-enriched TEMRA cells. The sample comes from a study of CD8 T cells in Susac syndrome. This TCR was sampled from a human donor in good health. Material: CD4+ T cells from PBMCs.

CDR3 coding DNA: TGCAGTGCTACAAGCGGGGGGAGCACAGATACGCAGTATTTT. It encodes CSATSGGSTDTQYF. The genes are TRBV20-1 and TRBJ2-3; TRBD2 matches 9 bases. V was clipped by 4 bases and J by 0 bases; unmatched bases: 2. Germline V gives CDR1 DFQATT, CDR2 SNEGSKA (reference sequence). The CDR3 extends over 14 amino acids.